These 4 T cell receptor beta chains were all obtained from the same sample, sequenced in a study of response to subunit inactivated influenza vaccine. TCRdb itself ran the RT-PCR reads through MiXCR, one entry per CDR3 protein. Here the sample spans a few hundred thousand distinct CDR3 sequences, 14% being singletons. The sequences come from PBMCs from blood, collected 11 to 12 days after vaccination. Source of these receptors: a man between 50 and 59 years old who received an inactivated influenza vaccine.

This clonotype was counted a few times. The CDR3 region has the DNA TGCGCCAGCAGCCAAGTCTTAACTAGCGGGGGGGTTAGCACAGATACGCAGTATTTT. It translates to CASSQVLTSGGVSTDTQYF. The rearrangement joins TRBV4-3 to TRBJ2-3; 13 bases agree with TRBD2. V was clipped by 1 base and J by 0 bases; unmatched bases: 7. This CDR3 comprises 19 residues. The germline CDR1 and CDR2 sequences are LGHNA and YSLEER.

This clonotype was detected a few times. The V call is TRBV9, the J call TRBJ1-2; 7 nucleotides line up with TRBD1. This CDR3 spans 16 amino acids. Losses at the gene ends were 6 bases for V and 6 bases for J; bases not matched to a gene: 17. CDR1 and CDR2 (germline): SGDLS, YYNGEE. CDR3 nucleotide sequence: TGTGCCAGCACCTCCCTAACGACAGGGAGAAGGAATGGCTACACCTTC. Its protein is CASTSLTTGRRNGYTF.

The V gene is TRBV20-1, the J gene TRBJ2-7; TRBD1 matches at 10 bases. J lost 2 bases, V lost 3 bases, and 4 bases had no gene match. Germline values: CDR1 DFQATT, CDR2 SNEGSKA (reference sequence). This CDR3 comprises 14 residues. This CDR3 is CSASRGQGPYEQYF. CDR3 bases: TGCAGTGCTAGTCGGGGACAGGGGCCCTACGAGCAGTACTTC.

This clonotype has just a few counts. This chain uses TRBV6-2 or TRBV6-3 with TRBJ2-7, with D unresolved. The CDR3 runs 12 residues. Germline CDR1 and CDR2: MNHEY and SVGEGT. V lost 8 bases and J lost 1, with 9 bases in between. The CDR3 nucleotides read TGTGCCAGCGAGGCACCATCCTACGAGCAGTACTTC. It yields the protein CASEAPSYEQYF.